The 18 T cell receptor beta chains listed next were all sequenced from one sample in a study of beta chain features in type 1 diabetes. Investigators reverse transcribed all isolated RNA, so they sequenced expressed TCRB transcripts. Data came from immunoSEQ multiplex PCR; TCRdb stores just in-frame clones and leaves some out. The sample lists roughly 350,000 clones; 11% were seen once. The sample taken for sequencing was naive CD4+ T cells from blood. Receptors were obtained from a woman aged 25 to 45 in good health.

V is TRBV30 and J is TRBJ1-5; D is undetermined. Germline CDR1 is GTSNPN and CDR2 is SVGIG (reference sequence). V dropped 2 bases and J dropped 0 bases, with 5 bases sitting between them. The CDR3 loop spans 13 amino acids. CDR3 sequence: CAWSYTSNQPQHF. The DNA of the CDR3 is TGTGCCTGGAGTTACACTAGCAATCAGCCCCAGCATTTT. Combining the CDR3 with reference TRBV30 and TRBJ1-5 gives the whole variable domain SQTIHQWPATLVQPVGSPLSLECTVEGTSNPNLYWYRQAAGRGLQLLFYSVGIGQISSEVPQNLSASRPQDRQFILSSKKLLLSDSGFYLCAWSYTSNQPQHFGDGTRLSIL.

This clone was counted only a few times. At the DNA level, this CDR3 is encoded by other sequences in the same sample as well. This chain joins TRBV15 and TRBJ2-7; D unclear. Germline V gene data show CDR1 as LNHNV and CDR2 as YYDKDF (reference sequence). Trimming took 1 base from V and 2 from J, leaving 6 bases between them. The length of the CDR3 is 13 residues. CDR3 sequence reads: CATSRGGPYEQYF. CDR3 bases: TGTGCCACCAGCAGAGGAGGTCCCTACGAGCAGTACTTC.

The chain couples TRBV7-9 to TRBJ1-5; D is possibly TRBD1 (6 bases). CDR1 is SEHNR and CDR2 is FQNEAQ in the germline V gene (reference sequence). With 1 base removed from V and 2 bases from J, the gap between germline ends came to 9 bases. The CDR3 contains 15 residues. CDR3 DNA: TGTGCCAGCAGCTTAGGGGGGCAGGGCAATCAGCCCCAGCATTTT. It encodes CASSLGGQGNQPQHF.

The chain is built from TRBV23-1 and TRBJ2-1, with 16 bases fitting TRBD2. TRBV23-1 is classed as an ORF, of uncertain function. The V gene end was trimmed by 2 bases and the J gene end by 0 bases; junction bases not matched to a gene: 1. This CDR3 contains 18 residues. The CDR3, as DNA: TGCGCCAGCAGTCAAGGGACTAGCGGGAGGGTCTCCTACAATGAGCAGTTCTTC. It specifies CASSQGTSGRVSYNEQFF.

This clone was counted only a few times. The chain recombines TRBV11-2 with TRBJ2-6, with 7 bases lining up with TRBD1. CDR1 is SGHAT and CDR2 is FQNNGV in the germline V gene. The CDR3 sequence is 16 residues long. J lost 0 bases, V lost 4 bases, and 3 bases had no gene match. In DNA form, the CDR3 reads TGTGCCAGCAGCTGGGACAGCTCCTCTGGGGCCAACGTCCTGACTTTC. As protein: CASSWDSSSGANVLTF.

The chain couples TRBV5-1 to TRBJ2-5; tentatively, D is TRBD1 (5 bases). The germline V gene encodes CDR1 SGHRS and CDR2 YFSETQ. CDR3 length: 16 residues. V was clipped by 0 bases and J by 1 base, with 13 bases between them. The CDR3 loop is CASSLDGQGGQETQYF. CDR3 sequence (DNA): TGCGCCAGCAGCTTGGATGGGCAGGGCGGCCAAGAGACCCAGTACTTC.

The rearrangement uses TRBV29-1 and TRBJ2-1, with 8 bases that match TRBD2. The CDR3 runs 14 residues. Germline V lookup: CDR1 SQVTM, CDR2 ANQGSEA. Trimming at V came to 4 bases and at J to 6 bases, leaving 8 bases not matched to a gene. Here the CDR3 DNA reads TGCAGCGTTGCCAGCGGGAGTTTCAGCAATGAGCAGTTCTTC. Amino acids: CSVASGSFSNEQFF.

V gene TRBV27 combines with J gene TRBJ1-1, with D perhaps TRBD1 (5 bases). Germline lookup yields CDR1 MNHEY and CDR2 SMNVEV (reference sequence). The CDR3 is 16 residues long. V was cut by 5 bases and J by 5 bases, with 21 bases left in between. The CDR3 region is CASSLTREGTGTEAFF. The CDR3 DNA reads as TGTGCCAGCAGTCTTACCCGGGAGGGGACTGGGACTGAAGCTTTCTTT.

The V gene is TRBV28, the J gene TRBJ2-2, with 7 bases aligning to TRBD2. Germline V lookup: CDR1 MDHEN, CDR2 SYDVKM. V was clipped by 3 bases and J by 5 bases; unmatched bases: 6. The CDR3 is 15 amino acids. The CDR3 loop is CASSFAGAGTGELFF. CDR3 bases: TGTGCCAGCAGTTTTGCGGGAGCTGGAACCGGGGAGCTGTTTTTT.

J is TRBJ2-3 and V is TRBV4-2; TRBD2 is a possible D gene (5 bases). The CDR3 totals 18 residues. Per germline, CDR1 LGHNA and CDR2 YNFKEQ. V lost 3 bases and J lost 4, with 23 bases in between. CDR3 protein: CASSQDWELRASPDTQYF. CDR3 in DNA: TGTGCCAGCAGCCAGGATTGGGAGTTGCGGGCCTCGCCAGATACGCAGTATTTT.

The chain carries TRBV18 and TRBJ1-5; perhaps TRBD1 as D (5 bases). The CDR3 extends over 16 amino acids. Deletions cut 1 base from V and 2 bases from J, with 12 bases between. Germline assignment: CDR1 KGHSH and CDR2 LQKENI. DNA of the CDR3: TGTGCCAGCTCACCACGGGGACCGGGGGGCAATCAGCCCCAGCATTTT. This sequence encodes CASSPRGPGGNQPQHF.

The V gene is TRBV29-1, the J gene TRBJ2-7; maybe TRBD1 (6 bases). The CDR3 has 11 amino acids. Germline CDR1 is SQVTM and CDR2 is ANQGSEA. V was shortened by 7 bases and J by 2 bases, with 9 bases between the two germline ends. For the CDR3, the DNA is TGCAGCGCTAGGGGGACCTACGAGCAGTACTTC. Its protein is CSARGTYEQYF.

The chain links TRBV13 to TRBJ2-5, with 12 bases matching TRBD2. CDR1 is PRHDT and CDR2 is FYEKMQ in the germline V gene (reference sequence). This CDR3 is 16 amino acids long. Losses at the gene ends were 5 bases for V and 1 base for J; bases not matched to a gene: 5. This CDR3 reads CASSPASGRAQETQYF. DNA for the CDR3: TGTGCCAGCAGCCCAGCTAGCGGGAGGGCCCAAGAGACCCAGTACTTC. Looking up the rest from reference TRBV13 and TRBJ2-5 gives the full variable domain: AAGVIQSPRHLIKEKRETATLKCYPIPRHDTVYWYQQGPGQDPQFLISFYEKMQSDKGSIPDRFSAQQFSDYHSELNMSSLELGDSALYFCASSPASGRAQETQYFGPGTRLLVL.

In this sample, this clone turned up a few times. The chain carries TRBV10-3 and TRBJ2-3; 9 nucleotides line up with TRBD2. After removal of 6 bases from V and 6 bases from J, the junction contained 16 bases not matched to a gene. The CDR3 covers 17 residues. CDR1 ENHRY and CDR2 SYGVKD come from the germline V gene. DNA for the CDR3: TGTGCCATCAGCCGAGAGGCGGGAGGGCTTAAAAGGGATACGCAGTATTTT. It specifies CAISREAGGLKRDTQYF.

V usage is TRBV7-9 and J usage is TRBJ2-1; 7 bases agree with TRBD2. CDR3 length: 14 amino acids. Germline assignment: CDR1 SEHNR and CDR2 FQNEAQ (reference sequence). The J segment lost 5 bases and the V segment lost 10 bases, leaving 11 bases of the junction unmatched. The CDR3: CATRSRDYDNEQFF. The CDR3 DNA reads as TGTGCCACCAGATCCCGGGACTACGACAATGAGCAGTTCTTC.

This clone was recorded a few times. This rearrangement joins TRBV7-9 to TRBJ2-1; TRBD2 agrees at 13 bases. The CDR3 consists of 16 residues. V shed 1 base and J 7 bases; nucleotides not matched to a gene: 4. Germline values: CDR1 SEHNR, CDR2 FQNEAQ (reference sequence). The CDR3 region has the DNA TGTGCCAGCAGCTTAGTTCTGACTAGCGGGAGGAATGAGCAGTTCTTC. Encoded protein: CASSLVLTSGRNEQFF.

The rearrangement links TRBV27 to TRBJ1-2; D not certain. Trimming removed 4 bases at V and 4 bases at J, with 10 bases between. Germline CDR1 and CDR2: MNHEY and SMNVEV (reference sequence). This CDR3 has 13 residues. CDR3: CASSSPTSYGYTF. The DNA of the CDR3 is TGTGCCAGCAGTTCCCCGACAAGCTATGGCTACACCTTC.

The V call is TRBV7-9, the J call TRBJ2-5; 8 nucleotides align to TRBD1. V lost 4 bases to trimming and J lost 5 bases; unmatched junction nucleotides: 6. The CDR3 covers 14 residues. Looked up from germline, CDR1 is SEHNR and CDR2 is FQNEAQ (reference sequence). CDR3 bases: TGTGCCAGCAGCTACCGGACAGGGACTGAGACCCAGTACTTC. It specifies CASSYRTGTETQYF.